The next 16 T cell receptor beta chains were all read from a single sample in a study of OX40 agonist ivuxolimab in advanced cancers. Data came from immunoSEQ multiplex PCR; TCRdb stores just in-frame clones and leaves some out. In the table there are about 36,000 clones, around 77% of which are singletons. The sample was CD4+ or CD8+ T cells sorted from blood, taken in a trial of the OX40 agonist ivuxolimab. Receptor source: an adult with an advanced solid tumor such as melanoma, head and neck, liver or kidney cancer.

V is TRBV14 and J is TRBJ2-3; D call uncertain. The germline CDR1 and CDR2 sequences are SGHDN and FVKESK. The germline V and J ends were trimmed by 3 bases and 2 bases, with 15 bases remaining between them. CDR3 length: 16 residues. The CDR3 region is CASSHLRTYSTDTQYF. The CDR3 nucleotides are TGTGCCAGCAGCCACCTTAGAACCTATTCCACAGATACGCAGTATTTT.

The rearrangement joins TRBV28 to TRBJ2-5, with 7 bases identical to TRBD1. Trimming removed 8 bases from V and 1 base from J; junction bases left unmatched: 4. Germline lookup yields CDR1 MDHEN and CDR2 SYDVKM. The CDR3 is 13 amino acids. The CDR3 DNA sequence: TGTGCCAGCGAAAGGGACAGCCAAGAGACCCAGTACTTC. Its protein product is CASERDSQETQYF.

This clone occurred a few times. The chain links TRBV5-5 to TRBJ2-2; 8 positions agree with TRBD1. Germline lookup yields CDR1 SGHKS and CDR2 YYEKEE (reference sequence). Trimming cost V 6 bases and J 1 base; bases outside gene matches: 8. The length of the CDR3 is 16 residues. As DNA, the CDR3 is TGTGCCAGCAAGTTTGGGGGACAGGAGAACACCGGGGAGCTGTTTTTT. It yields the protein CASKFGGQENTGELFF. Full variable domain (rest looked up from reference TRBV5-5 and TRBJ2-2): DAGVTQSPTHLIKTRGQQVTLRCSPISGHKSVSWYQQVLGQGPQFIFQYYEKEERGRGNFPDRFSARQFPNYSSELNVNALLLGDSALYLCASKFGGQENTGELFFGEGSRLTVL.

This rearrangement joins TRBV28 to TRBJ2-1; no clear D gene. The V gene's germline CDR1 is MDHEN and CDR2 SYDVKM. The CDR3 length is 17 residues. Trimming removed 7 bases at V and 0 bases at J, with 19 bases between. The CDR3: CASIDADDEISYNEQFF. The CDR3 DNA sequence: TGTGCCAGCATAGACGCCGATGATGAAATCTCCTACAATGAGCAGTTCTTC.

This sequence joins TRBV28 and TRBJ2-7, with D uncertain. V was pared by 3 bases and J by 3 bases, with 12 bases between. Germline V lookup: CDR1 MDHEN, CDR2 SYDVKM. The CDR3 is 14 amino acids. CDR3 nucleotides: TGTGCCAGCAGTTTCTTCGGTGCCGACTACGAGCAGTACTTC. As protein: CASSFFGADYEQYF.

This chain connects TRBV4-1 to TRBJ2-1; D possibly corresponds to TRBD2 (6 bases). Germline-derived CDR1 and CDR2 are MGHRA and YSYEKL. The CDR3 has 17 residues. The V and J ends lost 5 bases and 5 bases respectively, with 22 bases between them. CDR3 DNA: TGCGCCAGCAGCATGACCGGGACTCCAACACCGGACAATGAGCAGTTCTTC. Translated, it gives CASSMTGTPTPDNEQFF.

The V call is TRBV19, the J call TRBJ1-1; D not resolved. The CDR3 totals 14 residues. Trimming took 9 bases from V and 0 from J, leaving 14 bases between them. Germline-derived CDR1 and CDR2 are LNHDA and SQIVND (reference sequence). The CDR3 loop reads CASADGAMNTEAFF. The CDR3 bases are TGTGCCAGCGCCGATGGAGCGATGAACACTGAAGCTTTCTTT.

This chain joins TRBV27 and TRBJ2-2, with D perhaps TRBD1 or TRBD2 (5 bases each). Trimming removed 2 bases at V and 3 bases at J, with 7 bases between. Germline V CDR1 and CDR2: MNHEY, SMNVEV (reference sequence). The CDR3 length is 14 residues. The CDR3 nucleotides are TGTGCCAGCAGTTTACAGGGAGACACCGGGGAGCTGTTTTTT. It specifies CASSLQGDTGELFF.

V and J are TRBV6-6 and TRBJ2-1; D remains unclear. The V gene's germline CDR1 is MNHNY and CDR2 SVGAGI (reference sequence). This CDR3 region has 12 residues. The ends were cut back, 2 bases at V and 6 bases at J, with 5 bases in the middle. The CDR3 region is CASSYEGNEQFF. DNA for the CDR3: TGTGCCAGCAGTTACGAAGGCAATGAGCAGTTCTTC.

A note on this clone: A much larger clone differs by one base, so this may be a read error. The chain joins TRBV14 to TRBJ1-3; D is unclear. The germline CDR1 and CDR2 sequences are SGHDN and FVKESK. CDR3 size: 16 residues. CDR3 in DNA: TGTGCCGGCAGCCTCGTGGGAGGTGTCTCTGGAAACACCATATATTTT. Its translation is CAGSLVGGVSGNTIYF.

The chain joins TRBV2 to TRBJ2-7; 8 bases agree with TRBD1. CDR1 is SNHLY and CDR2 is FYNNEI in the germline V gene. This CDR3 is built from 16 residues. After removal of 6 bases from V and 3 bases from J, the junction contained 13 bases not matched to a gene. The DNA for the CDR3 is TGTGCCAGCAGGGCCTCCGGACAGGGATCACACTACGAGCAGTACTTC. Amino acid sequence: CASRASGQGSHYEQYF.

The chain combines TRBV6-1 with TRBJ1-6, with D possibly TRBD1 on 6 matching bases. Trimming removed 4 bases at V and 7 bases at J, with 17 bases between. Germline CDR1 is MNHNS and CDR2 is SASEGT. The CDR3 is 16 residues long. CDR3 loop: CASSGPRDTLNSPLHF. Written as DNA, the CDR3 is TGTGCCAGCAGTGGCCCCCGGGACACACTCAATTCACCCCTCCACTTT.

V and J are TRBV6-5 and TRBJ2-3; 9 bases line up with TRBD2. The CDR3 consists of 15 residues. Germline V CDR1 and CDR2: MNHEY, SVGAGI. The V and J ends lost 5 bases and 5 bases, in that order; junction bases with no gene match: 8. The CDR3 DNA is TGTGCCAGCAGTCCTAGCGGGGTTTCGTTAGATACGCAGTATTTT. Protein: CASSPSGVSLDTQYF.

This clone has only one observation. The chain links TRBV27 to TRBJ1-1, with D maybe TRBD1 (6 bases). CDR1 MNHEY and CDR2 SMNVEV come from the germline V gene (reference sequence). The CDR3 is made up of 13 amino acids. Trimming cost V 6 bases and J 1 base, with 9 bases left between them. As DNA, the CDR3 is TGTGCCAGCAGCAGGGGCACGAACACTGAAGCTTTCTTT. It is translated as CASSRGTNTEAFF.

This clone has more than one count but fewer than ten. The rearrangement joins TRBV7-9 to TRBJ2-7, with a weak D call TRBD2 (6 bases). CDR1 is SEHNR and CDR2 is FQNEAQ in the germline V gene (reference sequence). V shed 5 bases and J shed 7 bases, with 21 bases lying between them. The CDR3 is made up of 15 amino acids. The CDR3 DNA reads TGTGCCAGCAGCGGAATTACCGGGGATGCGGGGGAGCAGTACTTC. It codes for CASSGITGDAGEQYF.

V usage is TRBV2 and J usage is TRBJ1-4; 9 bases are a match to TRBD1. The CDR3 spans 14 residues. The V gene end was trimmed by 6 bases and the J gene end by 8 bases; junction bases not matched to a gene: 7. CDR1 and CDR2 (germline): SNHLY, FYNNEI. CDR3 in amino acids: CASSDDRGEEKLFF. CDR3 nucleotide sequence: TGTGCCAGCAGCGATGACAGGGGGGAAGAAAAACTGTTTTTT.